The 30 T cell receptor beta chains in this list originate from one sample, sequenced in a study of yellow fever vaccine responses in identical twins. From the RT-PCR reads, TCRdb called clonotypes with MiXCR, one entry per CDR3 protein. The table lists 6,000 or so distinct CDR3 sequences, around 79% of them singletons. The source material was T cells from blood (PBMCs), unsorted or a sorted subset (not recorded which), sampled before or after yellow fever vaccination (not recorded which). The receptors originated from a woman aged 18 to 35 who received the yellow fever vaccine.

The chain combines TRBV20-1 with TRBJ2-7; 13 bases map to TRBD2. The CDR3 is 16 residues long. Germline lookup yields CDR1 DFQATT and CDR2 SNEGSKA (reference sequence). V dropped 4 bases and J dropped 7; count of bases not matched to a gene: 13. The CDR3 spells CSATSPGLAGVREQYF. CDR3 in DNA: TGCAGTGCTACTAGTCCCGGACTAGCGGGAGTAAGGGAGCAGTACTTC.

A few counts support this clonotype. This chain connects TRBV2 to TRBJ1-6; D call uncertain. V was trimmed by 0 bases and J by 15 bases, leaving 9 bases between them. There are 12 residues in the CDR3. CDR1 SNHLY and CDR2 FYNNEI come from the germline V gene. The DNA of the CDR3 is TGTGCCAGCAGTGAAGCGAATATTCTCCTCCACTTT. Amino acids: CASSEANILLHF.

The chain combines TRBV13 with TRBJ2-2; 10 bases line up with TRBD1. The V gene's germline CDR1 is PRHDT and CDR2 FYEKMQ (reference sequence). V trimming: 7 bases; J trimming: 4 bases; junction bases outside the gene matches: 12. The CDR3 loop spans 17 amino acids. This CDR3 is CASTGQGLFPGTGELFF. The DNA for the CDR3 is TGTGCCAGCACGGGACAGGGGCTTTTCCCGGGCACCGGGGAGCTGTTTTTT. Drawing the rest from reference TRBV13 and TRBJ2-2, the complete variable domain is AAGVIQSPRHLIKEKRETATLKCYPIPRHDTVYWYQQGPGQDPQFLISFYEKMQSDKGSIPDRFSAQQFSDYHSELNMSSLELGDSALYFCASTGQGLFPGTGELFFGEGSRLTVL.

The J gene is TRBJ2-7, the V gene TRBV6-1; TRBD1 matches at 9 bases. From germline, CDR1 is MNHNS and CDR2 SASEGT. The junction had 6 bases not matched to a gene; V was cut back by 2 bases and J by 7 bases. This CDR3 comprises 14 residues. CDR3 sequence: CASSEPWTGVEQYV. The DNA of the CDR3 is TGTGCCAGCAGTGAACCCTGGACAGGGGTTGAGCAGTACGTC.

The genes are TRBV6-2 or TRBV6-3 and TRBJ2-5; 8 bases match TRBD1. J was trimmed by 1 base and V by 0 bases; bases with no gene match: 1. There are 15 residues in the CDR3. From germline, CDR1 is MNHEY and CDR2 SVGEGT. CDR3 in DNA: TGTGCCAGCAGTTACTCCGGACAGGGCCAAGAGACCCAGTACTTC. This encodes CASSYSGQGQETQYF.

V is TRBV11-1 and J is TRBJ2-1, with D perhaps matching TRBD1 or TRBD2 (5 bases each). CDR3 length: 14 residues. In germline, CDR1 is SGHAT, CDR2 FQDESV (reference sequence). With 5 bases removed from V and 7 bases from J, the gap between germline ends came to 15 bases. In nucleotides, the CDR3 is TGTGCCAGCAGCAACCGGGACCCCGGGAATGAGCAGTTCTTC. It translates to CASSNRDPGNEQFF.

The chain uses TRBV11-1 and TRBJ2-1; no clear D gene. This CDR3 comprises 12 residues. Trimming stripped 4 bases from V and 6 bases from J, with 7 bases between. Looked up from germline, CDR1 is SGHAT and CDR2 is FQDESV (reference sequence). The CDR3 reads CASSSGRNEQFF. CDR3 bases: TGTGCCAGCAGCTCCGGTCGCAATGAGCAGTTCTTC.

The chain employs TRBV7-9 and TRBJ2-1, with 10 bases fitting TRBD2. V lost 1 base to trimming and J lost 8 bases; unmatched junction nucleotides: 5. The V gene's germline CDR1 is SEHNR and CDR2 FQNEAQ (reference sequence). There are 15 residues in the CDR3. CDR3 bases: TGTGCCAGCAGCTTAGTTGCTAGCGGGGGCGATGAGCAGTTCTTC. It is translated as CASSLVASGGDEQFF.

This clonotype was observed a single time. This chain connects TRBV15 to TRBJ2-1, with TRBD2 as a possible D gene (5 bases). CDR3 length equals 17 residues. Germline V CDR1 and CDR2: LNHNV, YYDKDF (reference sequence). V was cut by 2 bases and J by 5 bases, with 19 bases left in between. The DNA of the CDR3 is TGTGCCACCAGCAGAACCGGGGTGGGAGAAGTTAACAATGAGCAGTTCTTC. Protein: CATSRTGVGEVNNEQFF. The whole variable domain, filled in from reference TRBV15 and TRBJ2-1, reads DAMVIQNPRYQVTQFGKPVTLSCSQTLNHNVMYWYQQKSSQAPKLLFHYYDKDFNNEADTPDNFQSRRPNTSFCFLDIRSPGLGDTAMYLCATSRTGVGEVNNEQFFGPGTRLTVL.

The V and J genes are TRBV18 and TRBJ2-1, with 10 nucleotides matching TRBD2. Germline CDR1 KGHSH, CDR2 LQKENI. CDR3 size: 15 residues. V lost 6 bases and J lost 9; bases outside the gene matches: 11. The CDR3 DNA is TGTGCCAGCTCGCTGACTAGCGGGCTAGGGAGTGAGCAGTTCTTC. Amino acid sequence: CASSLTSGLGSEQFF.

This clonotype has more than one count but fewer than ten. The V and J genes are TRBV20-1 and TRBJ1-2; 7 nucleotides align to TRBD1. Germline CDR1 reads DFQATT; CDR2 reads SNEGSKA (reference sequence). The CDR3 length is 13 residues. Trimming at V came to 5 bases and at J to 0 bases, leaving 3 bases not matched to a gene. In nucleotides, the CDR3 is TGCAGTGCTGAAGGGACAGCTAACTATGGCTACACCTTC. Protein sequence: CSAEGTANYGYTF.

This chain uses TRBV9 with TRBJ1-6; D gene ambiguous. This CDR3 region has 13 residues. Germline CDR1 and CDR2: SGDLS and YYNGEE. Trimming removed 3 bases at V and 9 bases at J, with 10 bases between. The CDR3 sequence is CASSEREVSPLHF. The DNA of the CDR3 is TGTGCCAGCAGCGAGAGGGAGGTTTCACCCCTCCACTTT.

The chain employs TRBV5-1 and TRBJ2-7; D ambiguous. The CDR3 length is 15 residues. Between the trimmed V and J ends, which lost 1 base and 2 bases, there was a span of 13 bases. In germline, CDR1 is SGHRS, CDR2 YFSETQ. Written as DNA, the CDR3 is TGCGCCAGCAGCTTGTCTTCGGGTGGAGCCTACGAGCAGTACTTC. Amino acid sequence: CASSLSSGGAYEQYF.

This CDR3 reads CASSHRSVQETQYF. CDR3 DNA: TGTGCCAGCAGCCACCGCAGCGTCCAAGAGACCCAGTACTTC. The chain is built from TRBV14 and TRBJ2-5; the D is unclear. The CDR3 covers 14 residues. V was clipped by 3 bases and J by 1 base, with 9 bases between them. The germline V gene has CDR1 SGHDN and CDR2 FVKESK.

The J gene is TRBJ2-7, the V gene TRBV7-6, with 13 bases lining up with TRBD2. Looked up from germline, CDR1 is SGHVS and CDR2 is FNYEAQ. The CDR3 consists of 15 residues. V lost 6 bases, J lost 5 bases, and 7 bases stayed unmatched. The CDR3 sequence: CASSPGLAGVHEQYF. The CDR3 DNA is TGTGCCAGCAGTCCCGGACTAGCGGGAGTTCACGAGCAGTACTTC.

This clonotype was seen more than once but under ten times. This rearrangement joins TRBV11-1 to TRBJ2-7; 8 nucleotides align to TRBD1. CDR1 and CDR2 from the germline V gene are SGHAT and FQDESV (reference sequence). The V segment lost 5 bases and the J segment 6 bases; nucleotides outside the gene matches: 12. The CDR3 consists of 15 residues. CDR3 nucleotides: TGTGCCAGCAGCCCAGCCTCCGGGACAGGAGTCGAGCAGTACTTC. Protein product: CASSPASGTGVEQYF.

The rearrangement links TRBV10-1 to TRBJ2-1, with D possibly being TRBD2 (6 bases). In germline, CDR1 is WNHNN, CDR2 SYGVQD (reference sequence). This CDR3 comprises 14 residues. V lost 3 bases to trimming and J lost 6 bases, with 12 bases between them. CDR3 in amino acids: CASSDGGKSNEQFF. For the CDR3, the DNA is TGCGCCAGCAGTGACGGGGGAAAGAGCAATGAGCAGTTCTTC.

CDR3 amino acids: CATSRDYGNTEAFF. The CDR3 bases are TGTGCCACCAGCAGAGATTACGGGAACACTGAAGCTTTCTTT. This chain uses TRBV15 with TRBJ1-1; D is undetermined. Germline CDR1 reads LNHNV; CDR2 reads YYDKDF (reference sequence). The CDR3 loop spans 14 amino acids. Trimming left V 0 bases short and J 1 base short, with 6 bases between.

CDR3 loop: CASSADPSSYEQYF. CDR3 DNA: TGCGCCAGCAGTGCCGATCCCAGCTCCTACGAGCAGTACTTC. This chain links TRBV10-1 with TRBJ2-7; D remains ambiguous. The CDR3 totals 14 residues. CDR1 and CDR2 (germline): WNHNN, SYGVQD (reference sequence). Between the trimmed V and J ends, which lost 4 bases and 0 bases, there was a span of 10 bases.

The chain recombines TRBV6-4 with TRBJ1-5; the D gene is possibly TRBD1 (6 bases). The V gene's germline CDR1 is MRHNA and CDR2 SNTAGT. The CDR3 extends over 14 amino acids. Trimming left V 6 bases short and J 4 bases short, with 13 bases between. In nucleotides, the CDR3 is TGTGCCAGCAGCCGACAAAGGGGGAATCAGCCCCAGCATTTT. Its translation is CASSRQRGNQPQHF.

V gene TRBV12-3 or TRBV12-4 combines with J gene TRBJ1-1; 7 nucleotides align to TRBD1. The CDR3 is 12 amino acids. The V segment lost 6 bases and the J segment 4 bases; nucleotides outside the gene matches: 2. The chain's CDR3 is CASSQGVTEAFF. In nucleotides, the CDR3 is TGTGCCAGCAGCCAGGGGGTCACTGAAGCTTTCTTT.

The J gene is TRBJ1-1, the V gene TRBV6-1; D gene uncertain. Trimming pared 0 bases from V and 0 bases from J, leaving 8 bases between. The CDR3 is made up of 15 amino acids. The germline CDR1 and CDR2 sequences are MNHNS and SASEGT. The CDR3 loop is CASSEALSMNTEAFF. CDR3 coding DNA: TGTGCCAGCAGTGAAGCACTAAGTATGAACACTGAAGCTTTCTTT.

This sequence joins TRBV7-6 and TRBJ1-5; D is uncertain. V gave up 5 bases and J gave up 9 bases, with 14 bases separating them. The CDR3 has 13 amino acids. CDR1 SGHVS and CDR2 FNYEAQ come from the germline V gene. As DNA, the CDR3 is TGTGCCAGCAGCCCCGACGGTGAAAGGCCCCAGCATTTT. It yields the protein CASSPDGERPQHF.

The chain uses TRBV6-1 and TRBJ1-2, with TRBD1 matching 9 bases. The length of the CDR3 is 14 residues. Germline assignment: CDR1 MNHNS and CDR2 SASEGT. V gave up 8 bases and J gave up 7 bases; unmatched junction bases: 11. CDR3 loop: CASGGPGQGLGYTF. The CDR3 region has the DNA TGTGCCAGCGGTGGACCTGGACAGGGGCTTGGCTACACCTTC.

This chain joins TRBV7-6 and TRBJ2-2, with a weak D call TRBD2 (5 bases). Germline V lookup: CDR1 SGHVS, CDR2 FNYEAQ. This CDR3 is built from 15 residues. Trimming shortened V by 1 base and J by 1 base, and 7 bases separated the two germline ends. This CDR3 reads CASSLESGNTGELFF. CDR3 in DNA: TGTGCCAGCAGCTTAGAGAGCGGGAACACCGGGGAGCTGTTTTTT.

Here the CDR3 DNA reads TGTGCCAGCAGCTTAGTGCGGACAGTGGTCACAGATACGCAGTATTTT. Residues: CASSLVRTVVTDTQYF. The J gene is TRBJ2-3, the V gene TRBV11-3, with a tentative D call TRBD1 (6 bases). The CDR3 consists of 16 residues. Between the trimmed V and J ends, which lost 1 base and 2 bases, there was a span of 13 bases. Germline CDR1 and CDR2: SGHNT and YENEEA.

V and J are TRBV29-1 and TRBJ2-3; tentatively, D is TRBD2 (7 bases). There are 13 residues in the CDR3. The germline CDR1 and CDR2 sequences are SQVTM and ANQGSEA. V was clipped by 4 bases and J by 2 bases, with 10 bases between them. The CDR3 sequence is CSVGAGATDTQYF. DNA of the CDR3: TGCAGCGTTGGGGCGGGGGCCACAGATACGCAGTATTTT.

The chain is built from TRBV7-9 and TRBJ2-1; no firm D call. The CDR3 has 14 residues. Looked up from germline, CDR1 is SEHNR and CDR2 is FQNEAQ (reference sequence). The ends were cut back, 7 bases at V and 5 bases at J, with 15 bases in the middle. The CDR3 nucleotides are TGTGCCAGCACCTTCAAGGACGGCGACAATGAGCAGTTCTTC. This codes for CASTFKDGDNEQFF.

In this sample, this clonotype turned up a few times. The CDR3 sequence: CATRQGLNTEAFF. The CDR3 nucleotides read TGTGCCACTAGACAGGGGTTGAACACTGAAGCTTTCTTT. The gene calls are TRBV19 and TRBJ1-1, with 8 bases identical to TRBD1. Germline CDR1 is LNHDA and CDR2 is SQIVND (reference sequence). This CDR3 contains 13 residues. V lost 10 bases, J lost 0 bases, and 4 bases stayed unmatched.

This clonotype has a handful of counts. CDR3 nucleotides: TGCAGTGTGTTAGCAGGCCTCAATGAGCAGTTCTTC. It codes for CSVLAGLNEQFF. This chain links TRBV20-1 with TRBJ2-1; D is ambiguous. CDR1 is DFQATT and CDR2 is SNEGSKA in the germline V gene (reference sequence). V gave up 7 bases and J gave up 6 bases, with 13 bases separating them. The CDR3 sequence is 12 residues long.